This T cell receptor (beta chain) was sequenced in a study of T cell responses to AZD1222 COVID-19 vaccine. The data were produced by immunoSEQ multiplex PCR, yet TCRdb's version contains in-frame clones alone and is incomplete. The data hold 120,000 or so clones, with 80% to 95% observed a single time. About this clone itself: No antigen is known for it.

Broader study findings: Two AZD1222 administrations were followed by greater Spike-specific TCR breadth and depth.

The sequence came from an adult in good health. The specimen comprised peripheral blood, sampled on day 0 of AZD1222 vaccination.

DNA for the CDR3: TGTGCCAGCAGTGAATTCGCAGGCTCTGGGGCCAACGTCCTGACTTTC. This translates into CASSEFAGSGANVLTF. The V call is TRBV25-1, the J call TRBJ2-6; D is unclear. CDR1 MGHDK and CDR2 SYGVNS come from the germline V gene. The CDR3 contains 16 residues. Trimming stripped 1 base from V and 0 bases from J, with 7 bases between.